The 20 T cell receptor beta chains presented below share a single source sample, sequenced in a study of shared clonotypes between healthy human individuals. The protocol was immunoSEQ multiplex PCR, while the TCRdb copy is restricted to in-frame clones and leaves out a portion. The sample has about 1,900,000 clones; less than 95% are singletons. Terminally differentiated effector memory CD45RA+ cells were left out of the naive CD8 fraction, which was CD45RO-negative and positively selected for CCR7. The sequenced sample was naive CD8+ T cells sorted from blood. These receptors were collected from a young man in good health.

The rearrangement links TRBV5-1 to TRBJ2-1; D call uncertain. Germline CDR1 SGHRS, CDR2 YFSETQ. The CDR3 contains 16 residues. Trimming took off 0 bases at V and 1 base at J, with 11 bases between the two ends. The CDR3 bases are TGCGCCAGCAGCTTGGCCGGGTTAGTATCCTACAATGAGCAGTTCTTC. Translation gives CASSLAGLVSYNEQFF. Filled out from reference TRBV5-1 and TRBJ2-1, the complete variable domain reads KAGVTQTPRYLIKTRGQQVTLSCSPISGHRSVSWYQQTPGQGLQFLFEYFSETQRNKGNFPGRFSGRQFSNSRSEMNVSTLELGDSALYLCASSLAGLVSYNEQFFGPGTRLTVL.

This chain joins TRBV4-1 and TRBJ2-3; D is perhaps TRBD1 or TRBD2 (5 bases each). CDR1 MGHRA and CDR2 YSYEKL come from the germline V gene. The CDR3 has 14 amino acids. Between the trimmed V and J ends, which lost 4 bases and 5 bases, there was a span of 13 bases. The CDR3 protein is CASSLPGRQDTQYF. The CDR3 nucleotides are TGCGCCAGCAGCCTCCCGGGACGCCAAGATACGCAGTATTTT.

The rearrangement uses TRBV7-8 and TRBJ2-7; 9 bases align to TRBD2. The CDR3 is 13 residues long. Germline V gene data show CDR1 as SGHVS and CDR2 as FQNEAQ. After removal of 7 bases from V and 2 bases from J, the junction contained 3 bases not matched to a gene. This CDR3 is CASTLAGPYEQYF. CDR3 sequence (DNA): TGTGCCAGCACCCTAGCGGGACCCTACGAGCAGTACTTC.

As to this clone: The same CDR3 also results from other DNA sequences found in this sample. CDR3 coding DNA: TGTGCCAGCAGCGTAGAAGGGGGCTCACCCCTCCACTTT. This codes for CASSVEGGSPLHF. The chain links TRBV9 to TRBJ1-6, with 7 bases lining up with TRBD1. The CDR3 covers 13 residues. Trimming cost V 0 bases and J 10 bases; bases outside gene matches: 1. Germline assignment: CDR1 SGDLS and CDR2 YYNGEE.

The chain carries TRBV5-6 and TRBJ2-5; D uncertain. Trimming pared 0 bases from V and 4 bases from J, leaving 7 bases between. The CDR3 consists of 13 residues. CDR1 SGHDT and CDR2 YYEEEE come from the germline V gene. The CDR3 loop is CASSLVPRETQYF. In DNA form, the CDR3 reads TGTGCCAGCAGCTTGGTTCCTCGAGAGACCCAGTACTTC. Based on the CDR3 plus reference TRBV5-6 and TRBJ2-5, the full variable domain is DAGVTQSPTHLIKTRGQQVTLRCSPKSGHDTVSWYQQALGQGPQFIFQYYEEEERQRGNFPDRFSGHQFPNYSSELNVNALLLGDSALYLCASSLVPRETQYFGPGTRLLVL.

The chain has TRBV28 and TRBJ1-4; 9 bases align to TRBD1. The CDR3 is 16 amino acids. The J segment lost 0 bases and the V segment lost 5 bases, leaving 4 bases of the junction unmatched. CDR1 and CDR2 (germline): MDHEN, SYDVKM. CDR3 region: CASSRDREATNEKLFF. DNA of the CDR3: TGTGCCAGCAGTCGGGACAGGGAGGCAACTAATGAAAAACTGTTTTTT.

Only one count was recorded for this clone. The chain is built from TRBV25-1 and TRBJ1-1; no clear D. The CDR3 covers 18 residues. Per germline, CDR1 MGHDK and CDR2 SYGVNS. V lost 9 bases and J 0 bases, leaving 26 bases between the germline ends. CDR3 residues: CARVNPPTRGMVNTEAFF. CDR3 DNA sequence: TGTGCCAGAGTGAACCCCCCGACACGAGGGATGGTGAACACTGAAGCTTTCTTT.

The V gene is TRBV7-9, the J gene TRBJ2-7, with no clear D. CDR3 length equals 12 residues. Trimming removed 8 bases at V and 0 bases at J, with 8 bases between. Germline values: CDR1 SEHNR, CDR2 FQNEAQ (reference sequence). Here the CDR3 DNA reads TGTGCCAGCGGTGCGCTCTCCTACGAGCAGTACTTC. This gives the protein CASGALSYEQYF. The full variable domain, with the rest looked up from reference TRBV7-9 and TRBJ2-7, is DTGVSQNPRHKITKRGQNVTFRCDPISEHNRLYWYRQTLGQGPEFLTYFQNEAQLEKSRLLSDRFSAERPKGSFSTLEIQRTEQGDSAMYLCASGALSYEQYFGPGTRLTVT.

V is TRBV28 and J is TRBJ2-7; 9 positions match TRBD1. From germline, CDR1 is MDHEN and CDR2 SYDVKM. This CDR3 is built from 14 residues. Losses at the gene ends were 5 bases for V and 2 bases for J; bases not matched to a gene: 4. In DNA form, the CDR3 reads TGTGCCAGCAGTACCACAGGGGGCACCTACGAGCAGTACTTC. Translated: CASSTTGGTYEQYF. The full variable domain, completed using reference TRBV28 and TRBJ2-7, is DVKVTQSSRYLVKRTGEKVFLECVQDMDHENMFWYRQDPGLGLRLIYFSYDVKMKEKGDIPEGYSVSREKKERFSLILESASTNQTSMYLCASSTTGGTYEQYFGPGTRLTVT.

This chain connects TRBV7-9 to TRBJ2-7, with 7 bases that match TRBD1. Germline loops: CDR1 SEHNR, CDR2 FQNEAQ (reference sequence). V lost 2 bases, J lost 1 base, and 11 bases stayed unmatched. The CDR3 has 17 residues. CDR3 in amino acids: CASSLPTGAARSYEQYF. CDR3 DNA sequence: TGTGCCAGCAGCTTACCCACAGGGGCTGCGAGATCCTACGAGCAGTACTTC.

CDR3 in amino acids: CASSGGEIHTGELFF. In nucleotides, the CDR3 is TGTGCCAGCAGTGGGGGTGAAATACACACCGGGGAGCTGTTTTTT. The chain recombines TRBV2 with TRBJ2-2, with D hard to call. This CDR3 is 15 amino acids long. Germline CDR1 SNHLY, CDR2 FYNNEI. Trimming took 4 bases from V and 3 from J, leaving 12 bases between them.

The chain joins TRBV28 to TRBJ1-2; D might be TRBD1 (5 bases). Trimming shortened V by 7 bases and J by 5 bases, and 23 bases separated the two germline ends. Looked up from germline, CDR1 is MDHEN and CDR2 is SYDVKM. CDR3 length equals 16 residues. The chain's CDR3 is CASNPGTGEALYGYTF. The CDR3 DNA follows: TGTGCCAGCAACCCAGGGACCGGGGAGGCACTATATGGCTACACCTTC.

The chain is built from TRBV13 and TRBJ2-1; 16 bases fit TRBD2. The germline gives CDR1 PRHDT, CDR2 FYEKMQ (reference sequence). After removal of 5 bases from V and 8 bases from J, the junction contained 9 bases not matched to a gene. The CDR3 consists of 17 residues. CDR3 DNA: TGTGCCAGCAGCAGGGGACTAGCGGGAGGGCCGATTGATGAGCAGTTCTTC. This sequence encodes CASSRGLAGGPIDEQFF.

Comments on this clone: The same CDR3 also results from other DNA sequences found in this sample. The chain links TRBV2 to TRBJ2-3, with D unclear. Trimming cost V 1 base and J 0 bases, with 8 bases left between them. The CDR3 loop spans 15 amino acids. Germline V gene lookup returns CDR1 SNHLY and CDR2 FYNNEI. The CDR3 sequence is CASSEEAASTDTQYF. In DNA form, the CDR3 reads TGTGCCAGCAGTGAAGAGGCAGCCAGCACAGATACGCAGTATTTT.

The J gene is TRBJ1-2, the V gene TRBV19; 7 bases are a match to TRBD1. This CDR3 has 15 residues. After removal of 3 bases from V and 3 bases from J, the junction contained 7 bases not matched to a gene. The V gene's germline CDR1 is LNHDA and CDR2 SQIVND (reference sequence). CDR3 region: CASSIGDSWDYGYTF. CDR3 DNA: TGTGCCAGTAGTATTGGGGACAGCTGGGACTATGGCTACACCTTC.

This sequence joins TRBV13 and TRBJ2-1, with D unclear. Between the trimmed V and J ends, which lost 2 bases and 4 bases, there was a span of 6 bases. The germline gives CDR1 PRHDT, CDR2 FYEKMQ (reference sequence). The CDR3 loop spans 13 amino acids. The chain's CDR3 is CASSLSIYNEQFF. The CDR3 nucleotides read TGTGCCAGCAGCTTAAGTATTTACAATGAGCAGTTCTTC.

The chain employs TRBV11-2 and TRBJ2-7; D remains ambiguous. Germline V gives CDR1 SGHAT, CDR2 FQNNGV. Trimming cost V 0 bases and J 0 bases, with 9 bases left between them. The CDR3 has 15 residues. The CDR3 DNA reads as TGTGCCAGCAGCTTAGATTCGGAAATCTCCTACGAGCAGTACTTC. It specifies CASSLDSEISYEQYF. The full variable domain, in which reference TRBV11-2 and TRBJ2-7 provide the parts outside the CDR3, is EAGVAQSPRYKIIEKRQSVAFWCNPISGHATLYWYQQILGQGPKLLIQFQNNGVVDDSQLPKDRFSAERLKGVDSTLKIQPAKLEDSAVYLCASSLDSEISYEQYFGPGTRLTVT.

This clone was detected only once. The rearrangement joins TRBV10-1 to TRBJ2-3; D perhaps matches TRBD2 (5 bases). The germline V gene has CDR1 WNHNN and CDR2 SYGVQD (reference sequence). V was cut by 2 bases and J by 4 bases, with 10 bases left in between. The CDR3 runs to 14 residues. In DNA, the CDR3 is TGCGCCAGCAGTGAGGCTCGCGGGTCAGATACGCAGTATTTT. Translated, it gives CASSEARGSDTQYF.

The CDR3 nucleotides are TGTGCCAGTAGGACCCTACATGATGGCTACACCTTC. Protein: CASRTLHDGYTF. V gene TRBV19 combines with J gene TRBJ1-2; unclear D gene. Germline CDR1 and CDR2: LNHDA and SQIVND (reference sequence). The CDR3 runs to 12 residues. V dropped 6 bases and J dropped 6 bases, with 11 bases sitting between them.

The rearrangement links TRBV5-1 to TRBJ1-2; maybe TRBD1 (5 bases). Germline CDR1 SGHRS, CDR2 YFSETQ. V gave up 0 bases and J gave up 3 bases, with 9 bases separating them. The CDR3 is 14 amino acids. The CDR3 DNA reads TGCGCCAGCAGCTTGGCCGACAGATACTATGGCTACACCTTC. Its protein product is CASSLADRYYGYTF.